The 19 T cell receptor beta chains below come from one sample, sequenced in a study of vaccination effects on CD4 cells after COVID-19. These receptors have no identified antigens. Only in-frame clones appear in the TCRdb table, and some are missing; sequencing was by immunoSEQ multiplex PCR. The table records about 14,000 clones, roughly 80% of them present only once. With the ViraFEST assay, the study expanded antigen-specific CD4+ T cells using viral peptide pools, then sequenced them. Culturing for about ten days preceded CD4+ T cell isolation. PCR showed that the person got SARS-CoV-2 infection at some point between March and December 2020. Participants received two doses of either the BNT162b2 or mRNA-1273 vaccine. The sequencing here drew on CD4+ T cells from PBMCs cultured with HCoV-NL63 spike peptides, taken after COVID-19 vaccination. Receptor source: a human donor who had a prior SARS-CoV-2 infection.

V usage is TRBV12-3 or TRBV12-4 and J usage is TRBJ1-1, with D perhaps TRBD1 (5 bases). The CDR3 length is 12 residues. V was cut by 3 bases and J by 6 bases, with 8 bases left in between. The CDR3 DNA follows: TGTGCCAGCAGTTTTCGACAGTCTGAAGCTTTCTTT. Its translation is CASSFRQSEAFF.

This chain joins TRBV6-5 and TRBJ2-7, with D possibly being TRBD2 (6 bases). The germline V and J ends were trimmed by 1 base and 0 bases, with 13 bases remaining between them. CDR3 size: 16 residues. The V gene's germline CDR1 is MNHEY and CDR2 SVGAGI. CDR3 DNA: TGTGCCAGCAGTTACTATGGAGGAGGGAGCTCCTACGAGCAGTACTTC. Protein sequence: CASSYYGGGSSYEQYF.

V is TRBV6-1 and J is TRBJ2-1; D unclear. The length of the CDR3 is 16 residues. Germline values: CDR1 MNHNS, CDR2 SASEGT. The ends were cut back, 3 bases at V and 0 bases at J, with 12 bases in the middle. The chain's CDR3 is CASSDLHPSSYNEQFF. The CDR3 DNA follows: TGTGCCAGCAGTGACCTTCATCCGAGCTCCTACAATGAGCAGTTCTTC.

The rearrangement links TRBV7-6 to TRBJ2-5; TRBD1 matches 10 bases. CDR1 and CDR2 from the germline V gene are SGHVS and FNYEAQ. This CDR3 is built from 15 residues. The V gene end was trimmed by 6 bases and the J gene end by 5 bases; junction bases not matched to a gene: 9. The CDR3 DNA sequence: TGTGCCAGCAGAAAGGGACAGGGGCGGACGGAGACCCAGTACTTC. It yields the protein CASRKGQGRTETQYF.

The V gene is TRBV28, the J gene TRBJ2-7; D is possibly TRBD1 (5 bases). V was pared by 6 bases and J by 3 bases, with 9 bases between. There are 12 residues in the CDR3. The germline V gene encodes CDR1 MDHEN and CDR2 SYDVKM. DNA for the CDR3: TGTGCCAGCAGGGGGCAAATCTACGAGCAGTACTTC. It encodes CASRGQIYEQYF.

The CDR3 bases are TGTGCCAGCAGCTGGGACAGGAACACTGAAGCTTTCTTT. This encodes CASSWDRNTEAFF. This rearrangement joins TRBV5-4 to TRBJ1-1; 7 bases map to TRBD1. The CDR3 is made up of 13 amino acids. CDR1 and CDR2 (germline): SGHNT, YYREEE (reference sequence). The V segment lost 3 bases and the J segment 1 base; nucleotides outside the gene matches: 0.

This rearrangement joins TRBV7-3 to TRBJ2-6; D is uncertain. The ends were cut back, 4 bases at V and 2 bases at J, with 6 bases in the middle. Germline CDR1 is SGHTA and CDR2 is FQGTGA. The CDR3 extends over 14 amino acids. The CDR3 DNA reads TGTGCCAGCAGCTCGCGGCCTGGGGCCAACGTCCTGACTTTC. Translation gives CASSSRPGANVLTF.

The chain employs TRBV9 and TRBJ1-2; the D gene is possibly TRBD1 (5 bases). The CDR3 extends over 15 amino acids. Per germline, CDR1 SGDLS and CDR2 YYNGEE. The V end lost 0 bases, the J end lost 4 bases, and 13 bases lay between the germline ends. The CDR3 nucleotides are TGTGCCAGCAGCGTAGCGGGGGTTCGTTCCTATGGCTACACCTTC. It yields the protein CASSVAGVRSYGYTF.

The chain joins TRBV5-1 to TRBJ2-7; 15 positions agree with TRBD2. Germline V gene lookup returns CDR1 SGHRS and CDR2 YFSETQ. This CDR3 contains 17 residues. After removal of 4 bases from V and 2 bases from J, the junction contained 7 bases not matched to a gene. CDR3 in DNA: TGCGCCAGCAGCCCTGGGACTAGCGGGAGGCGCCCCTACGAGCAGTACTTC. As protein: CASSPGTSGRRPYEQYF.

The genes are TRBV6-5 and TRBJ1-5; 7 positions match TRBD1. The CDR3 sequence is 13 residues long. V lost 8 bases, J lost 6 bases, and 7 bases stayed unmatched. Germline loops: CDR1 MNHEY, CDR2 SVGAGI. This CDR3 reads CASYTGAGQPQHF. CDR3 nucleotide sequence: TGTGCCAGCTATACAGGGGCAGGTCAGCCCCAGCATTTT.

J is TRBJ2-1 and V is TRBV28, with unresolved D. This CDR3 region has 12 residues. The V and J ends lost 5 bases and 9 bases respectively, with 11 bases between them. Germline V gene data show CDR1 as MDHEN and CDR2 as SYDVKM. DNA for the CDR3: TGTGCCAGCAGTCTTTATAGGCGTGAGCAGTTCTTC. It translates to CASSLYRREQFF.

This clone is a singleton in its sample. The V and J genes are TRBV3-1 (or the pseudogene TRBV3-2) and TRBJ1-4, with D unclear. The V end was cut by 6 bases, the J end by 3 bases, with 11 bases between. Germline CDR1 reads LGHDT; CDR2 reads YNNKEL (reference sequence). CDR3 size: 14 residues. CDR3 in amino acids: CASREGLANEKLFF. The CDR3, as DNA: TGTGCCAGCAGGGAGGGTTTGGCTAATGAAAAACTGTTTTTT.

The chain carries TRBV9 and TRBJ2-1; no clear D. The V and J ends lost 0 bases and 4 bases respectively, with 11 bases between them. The CDR3 extends over 15 amino acids. Germline lookup yields CDR1 SGDLS and CDR2 YYNGEE. The CDR3, as DNA: TGTGCCAGCAGCGTAGCGGTTTTGGCTTACAATGAGCAGTTCTTC. It specifies CASSVAVLAYNEQFF.

J is TRBJ1-5 and V is TRBV7-2; perhaps TRBD1 as D (5 bases). Trimming left V 6 bases short and J 3 bases short, with 15 bases between. Germline CDR1 is SGHTA and CDR2 is FQGNSA. The CDR3 is made up of 15 amino acids. The chain's CDR3 is CASSFGQAFNQPQHF. The CDR3 coding sequence is TGTGCCAGCAGTTTTGGACAAGCCTTCAATCAGCCCCAGCATTTT.

This clone was detected only a few times. The V and J genes are TRBV6-2 or TRBV6-3 and TRBJ2-7; 9 bases map to TRBD1. V trimming: 5 bases; J trimming: 4 bases; junction bases outside the gene matches: 0. CDR1 and CDR2 from the germline V gene are MNHEY and SVGEGT. The CDR3 spans 12 residues. The CDR3 DNA reads as TGTGCCAGCAGTGACAGGGGGTACGAGCAGTACTTC. Translated, it gives CASSDRGYEQYF.

The chain employs TRBV5-1 and TRBJ1-3; D call uncertain. This CDR3 region has 13 residues. From germline, CDR1 is SGHRS and CDR2 YFSETQ. Trimming cost V 0 bases and J 4 bases, with 5 bases left between them. The CDR3 spells CASSLGAGNTIYF. CDR3 nucleotide sequence: TGCGCCAGCAGCTTGGGGGCAGGAAACACCATATATTTT.

The genes are TRBV18 and TRBJ2-5; D may be TRBD2 (5 bases). Germline assignment: CDR1 KGHSH and CDR2 LQKENI. The CDR3 length is 13 residues. With 5 bases removed from V and 4 bases from J, the gap between germline ends came to 11 bases. The CDR3 is CASSVRDGETQYF. The DNA for the CDR3 is TGTGCCAGCTCAGTACGGGATGGAGAGACCCAGTACTTC. Based on the CDR3 plus reference TRBV18 and TRBJ2-5, the full variable domain is NAGVMQNPRHLVRRRGQEARLRCSPMKGHSHVYWYRQLPEEGLKFMVYLQKENIIDESGMPKERFSAEFPKEGPSILRIQQVVRGDSAAYFCASSVRDGETQYFGPGTRLLVL.

V and J are TRBV7-3 and TRBJ2-3; D is unresolved. The germline V and J ends were trimmed by 4 bases and 6 bases, with 14 bases remaining between them. This CDR3 is built from 14 residues. Germline V CDR1 and CDR2: SGHTA, FQGTGA. The CDR3 nucleotides read TGTGCCAGCAGCTCCACACCTAACCCCGATACGCAGTATTTT. Translated, it gives CASSSTPNPDTQYF.

This chain joins TRBV2 and TRBJ2-1; the match to TRBD2 covers 13 bases. Looked up from germline, CDR1 is SNHLY and CDR2 is FYNNEI. The CDR3 covers 14 residues. V lost 8 bases, J lost 5 bases, and 3 bases stayed unmatched. CDR3 bases: TGTGCCAGCTCCGGGACTAGCGGGAACAATGAGCAGTTCTTC. It yields the protein CASSGTSGNNEQFF.